Shown below are 5 T cell receptor beta chains from a single sample sequenced in a study of shared clonotypes between healthy human individuals. Only CD45RO-negative cells positively selected for CCR7 counted as naive CD8 cells, so terminally differentiated effector memory CD45RA+ cells were excluded. Profiling relied on immunoSEQ multiplex PCR, and the TCRdb table lists in-frame clones only, not all of them. The table has approximately 650,000 clones, nearly 97% seen once. The source material was naive CD8+ T cells sorted from blood. The receptor source for this set is a woman aged 30 to 39 in good health.

The chain recombines TRBV29-1 with TRBJ1-3; D ambiguous. The germline V gene has CDR1 SQVTM and CDR2 ANQGSEA. CDR3 size: 14 residues. Trimming took off 7 bases at V and 2 bases at J, with 15 bases between the two ends. DNA for the CDR3: TGCAGCGCTATTGGAGTAAGCCCTGGAAACACCATATATTTT. Translation: CSAIGVSPGNTIYF.

The chain joins TRBV27 to TRBJ2-3, with D possibly TRBD1 on 5 matching bases. The CDR3 length is 15 residues. V lost 6 bases, J lost 6 bases, and 19 bases lay in between. Germline V lookup: CDR1 MNHEY, CDR2 SMNVEV (reference sequence). In nucleotides, the CDR3 is TGTGCCAGCAGCGGGCAGGACGTCAGGGTCGATACGCAGTATTTT. Translated, it gives CASSGQDVRVDTQYF.

The V gene is TRBV7-6, the J gene TRBJ1-1; possible D gene TRBD1, 6 bases. This CDR3 is built from 12 residues. Trimming pared 5 bases from V and 5 bases from J, leaving 9 bases between. Germline V gene data show CDR1 as SGHVS and CDR2 as FNYEAQ. The CDR3 coding sequence is TGTGCCAGCAGCCCGCAGGGGACTGAAGCTTTCTTT. Translated, it gives CASSPQGTEAFF. The entire variable domain, with the rest obtained from reference TRBV7-6 and TRBJ1-1, is as follows: GAGVSQSPRYKVTKRGQDVALRCDPISGHVSLYWYRQALGQGPEFLTYFNYEAQQDKSGLPNDRFSAERPEGSISTLTIQRTEQRDSAMYRCASSPQGTEAFFGQGTRLTVV.

The chain is built from TRBV11-2 and TRBJ1-3; D call uncertain. The CDR3 is 17 residues long. Trimming removed 4 bases at V and 3 bases at J, with 19 bases between. CDR1 SGHAT and CDR2 FQNNGV come from the germline V gene. CDR3 in amino acids: CASSSTPVLALGNTIYF. CDR3 nucleotides: TGTGCCAGCAGCTCAACCCCCGTCCTAGCTCTTGGAAACACCATATATTTT.

The rearrangement joins TRBV11-2 to TRBJ2-7; 11 bases are a match to TRBD2. The germline V gene has CDR1 SGHAT and CDR2 FQNNGV. Trimming at V came to 5 bases and at J to 4 bases, leaving 4 bases not matched to a gene. This CDR3 spans 14 amino acids. In DNA, the CDR3 is TGTGCCAGCAGCGCCGGGACTAGCGGATACGAGCAGTACTTC. Translation: CASSAGTSGYEQYF.